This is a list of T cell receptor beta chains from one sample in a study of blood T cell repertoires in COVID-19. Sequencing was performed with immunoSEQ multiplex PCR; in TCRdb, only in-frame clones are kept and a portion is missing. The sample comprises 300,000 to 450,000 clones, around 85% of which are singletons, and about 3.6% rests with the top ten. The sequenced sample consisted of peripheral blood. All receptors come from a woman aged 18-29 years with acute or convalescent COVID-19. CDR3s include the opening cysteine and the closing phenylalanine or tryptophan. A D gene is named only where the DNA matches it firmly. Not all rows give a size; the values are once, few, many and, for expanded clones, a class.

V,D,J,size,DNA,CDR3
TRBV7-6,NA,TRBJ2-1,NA,TGTGCCAGCAGCTTACAGGAGACAGTGACTGCCTTTCCCTACAATGAGCAGTTCTTC,CASSLQETVTAFPYNEQFF
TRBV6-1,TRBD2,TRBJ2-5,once,TGTGCCAGCAGCTGGACTAGGAGCCAAGAGACCCAGTACTTC,CASSWTRSQETQYF
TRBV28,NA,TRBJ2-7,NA,TGTGCCAGCAGGTACAGGGTGAGACAGTACTTC,CASRYRVRQYF
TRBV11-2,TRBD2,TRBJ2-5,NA,TGTGCCAGCAGCTTAACCGGGACTAGAGAGACCCAGTACTTC,CASSLTGTRETQYF
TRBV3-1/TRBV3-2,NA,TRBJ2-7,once,TGTGCCAGCAGCTCGAAGCGGACAGTTTTCTCCTACGAGCAGTACTTC,CASSSKRTVFSYEQYF
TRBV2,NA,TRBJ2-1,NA,TGTGCCAGCAGCGGAGGCCGGTTCTACAATGAGCAGTTCTTC,CASSGGRFYNEQFF
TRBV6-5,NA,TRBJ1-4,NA,TGTGCCCTGGGGGGGGAAAAACTGTTTTTT,CALGGEKLFF
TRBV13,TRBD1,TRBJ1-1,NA,TGTGCCAGCAGCTCGACAGGGAGGAACACTGAAGCTTTCTTT,CASSSTGRNTEAFF
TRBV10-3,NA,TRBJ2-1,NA,TGTGCCATCAGTGAGTACCCAGCGGAGACCTACAATGAGCAGTTCTTC,CAISEYPAETYNEQFF
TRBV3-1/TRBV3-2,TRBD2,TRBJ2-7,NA,TGTGCCAGCAGCTCGGGACTAGCGGGAATCTCGAATTACGAGCAGTACTTC,CASSSGLAGISNYEQYF
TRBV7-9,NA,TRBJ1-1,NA,TGTGCCAGCAGCTTAGATGGGGGGGCGCACACTGAAGCTTTCTTT,CASSLDGGAHTEAFF
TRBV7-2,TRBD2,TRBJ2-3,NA,TGTGCCAGCAGCGTGACTAGCACCAAGCGCACAGATACGCAGTATTTT,CASSVTSTKRTDTQYF
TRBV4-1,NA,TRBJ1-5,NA,TGCGCCAGCAGCCAAGAACCTCCGGGACACCGAATGAGGTGGCCCCAGCATTTT,CASSQEPPGHRMRWPQHF
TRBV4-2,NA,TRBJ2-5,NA,TGTGCCAGCAGGGGGGGACGGACTAAAGAGACCCAGTACTTC,CASRGGRTKETQYF
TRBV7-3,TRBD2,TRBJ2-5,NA,TGTGCCAGCAGCTTACTAGCGGGAGATGTGACCCAGTACTTC,CASSLLAGDVTQYF
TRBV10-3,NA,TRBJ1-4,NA,TGTGCCATCAGCGACACTGCAACTAATGAAAAACTGTTTTTT,CAISDTATNEKLFF
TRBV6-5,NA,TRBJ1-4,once,TGTGCCAGCTCAGGGTCTTCAACTAATGAAAAACTGTTTTTT,CASSGSSTNEKLFF
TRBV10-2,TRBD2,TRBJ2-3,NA,TGCGCCAGCAGTGAGGCGGGAGAGGTAGATACGCAGTATTTT,CASSEAGEVDTQYF
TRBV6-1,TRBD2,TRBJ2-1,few,TGTGCCAGCAGTGAAAGGAGCGGGGGGGCCAATGAGCAGTTCTTC,CASSERSGGANEQFF
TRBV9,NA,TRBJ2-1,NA,TGTGCCAGCAGCGTAGTGGGGGCAAGAACCTACGAGCAGTTCTTC,CASSVVGARTYEQFF
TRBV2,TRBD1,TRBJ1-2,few,TGTGCCAGCAGGGACAGGGGAGGTGGCTACACCTTC,CASRDRGGGYTF
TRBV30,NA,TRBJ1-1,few,TGTGCCTGGAGTACGGGACAGAACACTGAAGCTTTCTTT,CAWSTGQNTEAFF
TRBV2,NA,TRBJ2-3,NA,TGTGCCAGCAGTAGGTTAGCGGCCACAGATACGCAGTATTTT,CASSRLAATDTQYF
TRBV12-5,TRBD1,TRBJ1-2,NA,TGTGCTAGTGGTAGTGGACAGGGGCTTGGCTACACCTTC,CASGSGQGLGYTF
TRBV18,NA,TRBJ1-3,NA,TGTGCCAGCTCACCCTTCAGGGGAGACTCTGGAAACACCATATATTTT,CASSPFRGDSGNTIYF
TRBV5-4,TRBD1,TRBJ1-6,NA,TGTGCCAGCAGCTTTACAGGGGACTCACCCCTCCACTTT,CASSFTGDSPLHF
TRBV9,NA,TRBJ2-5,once,TGTGCCAGCAGCGTGAGGTCGGGGGAGACCCAGTACTTC,CASSVRSGETQYF
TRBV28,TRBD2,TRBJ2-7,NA,TGTGCCAGCAGCCGAACCGGGACCCTCGGGACTAGCGGAGTCTACGAGCAGTACTTC,CASSRTGTLGTSGVYEQYF
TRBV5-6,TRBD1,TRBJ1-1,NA,TGTGCCAGCAGCTCTATTTATACGGGACAGGTCTTTATGGCTTTCTTT,CASSSIYTGQVFMAFF
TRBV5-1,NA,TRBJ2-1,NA,TGCGCCAGCAGCGCCCTAATAAGAAACAATGAGCAGTTCTTC,CASSALIRNNEQFF
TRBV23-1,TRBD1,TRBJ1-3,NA,TGCGCCAGCAGTCAAACGGACAGGGGGCCTGGAAACACCATATATTTT,CASSQTDRGPGNTIYF
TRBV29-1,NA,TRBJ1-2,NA,TGCAGCGTTGAGGGAGGGGTAAATGGCTACACCTTC,CSVEGGVNGYTF
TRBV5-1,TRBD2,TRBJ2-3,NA,TGCGCCAGCAGCTCCGGCCCTAGCGGGACAGATACGCAGTATTTT,CASSSGPSGTDTQYF
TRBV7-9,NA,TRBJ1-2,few,TGTGCCAGCAGCTCCAGCGACAGTAACTATGGCTACACCTTC,CASSSSDSNYGYTF
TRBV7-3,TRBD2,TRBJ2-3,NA,TGTGCCAGCAGCTTCAACATACCTAGCGGGGGGAACACAGATACGCAGTATTTT,CASSFNIPSGGNTDTQYF
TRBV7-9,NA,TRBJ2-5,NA,TGTGCCAGCAGCTTAGCAAGGCGGCGCCAAGAGACCCAGTACTTC,CASSLARRRQETQYF
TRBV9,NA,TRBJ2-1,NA,TGTGCCACCACCCCCTTCAGAGCGGGCTCCTACAATGAGCAGTTCTTC,CATTPFRAGSYNEQFF
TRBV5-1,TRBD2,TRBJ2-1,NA,TGCGCCAGCAGCTTGGGACTAGCGACCTACAATGAGCAGTTCTTC,CASSLGLATYNEQFF
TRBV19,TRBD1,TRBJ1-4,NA,TGTGCCAGTACCCCGGGACAGGGCCGTTCTTACGAAAAACTGTTTTTT,CASTPGQGRSYEKLFF
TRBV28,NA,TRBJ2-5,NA,TGTGCCAGCAGTTTGAGGGAGACCCAGTACTTC,CASSLRETQYF
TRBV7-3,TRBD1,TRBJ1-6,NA,TGTGCCAGCAGTGGGACAGGGGCAGGGTCACCCCTCCACTTT,CASSGTGAGSPLHF
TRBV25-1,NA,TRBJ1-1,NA,TGTGCCAGCAGTGAATGGGCAGGGCTAAACACTGAAGCTTTCTTT,CASSEWAGLNTEAFF
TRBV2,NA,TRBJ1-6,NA,TGTGCCAGCACGACGCGAGGGATATTTAATTCACCCCTCCACTTT,CASTTRGIFNSPLHF
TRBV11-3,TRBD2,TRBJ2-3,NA,TGTGCCAGCAGCTTAGGTACTAGCGGGAGAACAGATACGCAGTATTTT,CASSLGTSGRTDTQYF
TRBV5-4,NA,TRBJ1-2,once,TGTGCCAGCAGCTTACAGGGAGGGTACTATGGCTACACCTTC,CASSLQGGYYGYTF
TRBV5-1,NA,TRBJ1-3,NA,TGCGCCAGCAGCTTGAGACGGGACTCTGGAAACACCATATATTTT,CASSLRRDSGNTIYF
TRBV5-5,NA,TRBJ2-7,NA,TGTGCCAGCAGCTTGGCCTGGTCAGGGGCGTTCTACGAGCAGTACTTC,CASSLAWSGAFYEQYF
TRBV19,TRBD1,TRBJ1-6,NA,TGTGCCAGTAGTTCGACCGGACAGGGAGGAAATTCACCCCTCCACTTT,CASSSTGQGGNSPLHF
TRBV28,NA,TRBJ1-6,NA,TGTGCCAGCAGATCTACAGGGAGCTCCTATAATTCACCCCTCCACTTT,CASRSTGSSYNSPLHF
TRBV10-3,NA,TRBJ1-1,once,TGTGCCATCAGTGAGTCGTTCTCTGAAGCTTTCTTT,CAISESFSEAFF
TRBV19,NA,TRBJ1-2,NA,TGTGCCAGTAGTTCTCCGGGAACGAGGCCAACTGGCTACACCTTC,CASSSPGTRPTGYTF
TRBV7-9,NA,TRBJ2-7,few,TGTGCCAGCACCCTCCCTCCCTACGAGCAGTACTTC,CASTLPPYEQYF
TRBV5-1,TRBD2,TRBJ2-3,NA,TGCGCCAGCAGCTCGAGCGGGAGGGAGGATACGCAGTATTTT,CASSSSGREDTQYF
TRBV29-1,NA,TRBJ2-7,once,TGCAGCGTCAGGGGAGCAGGTATCTCCTACGAGCAGTACTTC,CSVRGAGISYEQYF